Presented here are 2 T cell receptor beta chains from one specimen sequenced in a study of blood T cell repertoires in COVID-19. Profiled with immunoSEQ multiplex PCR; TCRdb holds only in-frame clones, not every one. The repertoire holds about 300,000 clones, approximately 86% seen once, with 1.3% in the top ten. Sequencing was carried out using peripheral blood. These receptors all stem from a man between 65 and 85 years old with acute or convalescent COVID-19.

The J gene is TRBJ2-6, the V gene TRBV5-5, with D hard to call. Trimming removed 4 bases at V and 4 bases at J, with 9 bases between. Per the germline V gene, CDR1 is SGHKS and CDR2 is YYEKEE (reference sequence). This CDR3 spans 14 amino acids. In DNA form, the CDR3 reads TGTGCCAGCAGCGACACCTCGGGGGCCAACGTCCTGACTTTC. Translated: CASSDTSGANVLTF.

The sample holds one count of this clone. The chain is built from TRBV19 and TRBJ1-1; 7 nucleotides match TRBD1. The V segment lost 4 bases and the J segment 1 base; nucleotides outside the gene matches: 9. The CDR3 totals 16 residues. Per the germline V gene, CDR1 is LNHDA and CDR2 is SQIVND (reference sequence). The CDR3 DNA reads TGTGCCAGTAGTACCCCCCAAGGGGGCTCGAACACTGAAGCTTTCTTT. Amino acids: CASSTPQGGSNTEAFF. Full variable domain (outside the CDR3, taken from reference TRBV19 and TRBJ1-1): DGGITQSPKYLFRKEGQNVTLSCEQNLNHDAMYWYRQDPGQGLRLIYYSQIVNDFQKGDIAEGYSVSREKKESFPLTVTSAQKNPTAFYLCASSTPQGGSNTEAFFGQGTRLTVV.